This TCR beta chain appears in the sequencing data of a study of post-analysis software for immune sequencing data. Study-wide points: Patients used several TRBV segments, including TRBV5-6, TRBV5-1 and TRBV20-1, more often than controls.

Prepared libraries of TCR beta cDNA carried unique molecular identifiers. Input of about 0.9 to 10 million T cells yielded about half a million cDNA molecules. MiXCR, run by TCRdb on the PCR reads, gives a single entry per CDR3 protein. The table shows 750,000 to 950,000 distinct CDR3 sequences, with about 45% occurring only once. Germline V gene data show CDR1 as LGHNA and CDR2 as YSLEER. The CDR3 covers 11 residues. V lost 5 bases to trimming and J lost 13 bases, with 14 bases between them. To note about this clonotype: Its antigen is unknown.

Sequenced: blood. This TCR was recovered from a girl under 18 with multiple sclerosis. The rearrangement joins TRBV4-3 to TRBJ1-2; no reliable D call. The CDR3, as DNA: TGCGCCAGCAGCGTCGGGTCTACTGTCACCTTC. Its protein product is CASSVGSTVTF.